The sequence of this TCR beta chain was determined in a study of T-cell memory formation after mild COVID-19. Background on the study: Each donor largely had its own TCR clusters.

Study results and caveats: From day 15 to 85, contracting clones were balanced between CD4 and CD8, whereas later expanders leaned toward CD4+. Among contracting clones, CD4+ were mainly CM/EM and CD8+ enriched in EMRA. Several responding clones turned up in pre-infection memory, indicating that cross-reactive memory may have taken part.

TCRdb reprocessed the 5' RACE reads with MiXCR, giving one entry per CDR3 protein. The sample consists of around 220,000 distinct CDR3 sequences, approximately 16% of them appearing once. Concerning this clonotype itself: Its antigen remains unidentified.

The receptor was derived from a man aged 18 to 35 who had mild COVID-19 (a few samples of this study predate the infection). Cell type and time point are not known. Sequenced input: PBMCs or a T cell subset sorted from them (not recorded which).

The CDR3 bases are TGTGCCAGCAGCGTCGCAATTGGGCGTCGTGCGAGTGAAAAACTGTTTTTT. This encodes CASSVAIGRRASEKLFF. The genes are TRBV5-4 and TRBJ1-4; D ambiguous. V lost 4 bases and J lost 7, with 23 bases in between. The V gene's germline CDR1 is SGHNT and CDR2 YYREEE (reference sequence). This CDR3 comprises 17 residues.